This TCR beta chain was identified during a study of T cells in Graves' hyperthyroidism and ophthalmopathy. Whole-study findings and limits: Stable hyperthyroidism was told apart from ophthalmopathy by a model built on 13 V-J features. A median about 6 months before onset, the model predicted ophthalmopathy.

The hyperthyroidism was newly diagnosed and had lasted under 2 months; the patients were aged 18 to 65. Cells are PBMCs isolated from roughly 9.2 ml of fresh blood. This clonotype was seen a handful of times. The antigen is not known. Researchers amplified the TCR beta CDR3 regions from RNA transcripts. The HTBI primer set was used in a first-round RT-PCR of the TCR CDR3. TCRdb ran MiXCR on the multiplex PCR reads and lists one entry per CDR3 protein. The sample has about 420,000 distinct CDR3 sequences; approximately 14% are singletons. The CDR3 loop spans 14 amino acids. The germline V gene has CDR1 MGHRA and CDR2 YSYEKL. V lost 1 base and J 7 bases, leaving 13 bases between the germline ends.

The sequence was obtained from a woman between 18 and 30 years old with Graves' hyperthyroidism. The chain employs TRBV4-1 and TRBJ1-2, with D unresolved. Material for sequencing was blood. In DNA, the CDR3 is TGCGCCAGCAGCCAAGGCAGTCCGTCGGGTGGCTACACCTTC. This sequence encodes CASSQGSPSGGYTF.